The clone carrying this T cell receptor beta chain was recorded only once. The entry originates in a study of blood T cell repertoires in COVID-19. Study context: Specimens from acute and convalescent COVID-19 originated in the United States, Italy and Spain. Nucleic acid was either cDNA or gDNA, and it came from T cells, B-cell-depleted T cells, or PBMCs.

Per the original methods: Scientists estimated how many nucleated cells there were by amplifying reference gene primers. Produced via immunoSEQ multiplex PCR; TCRdb's table is partial and in-frame only. Clonal size and the V and J genes are those of that table, whereas D and trimming came from the DNA. The table has roughly 140,000 clones, 84% seen once. The origin of this receptor is a human donor in a cohort sampled during active COVID-19. The sequenced sample was peripheral blood.

CDR3 sequence reads: CASSQRTYTDTQYF. CDR3 DNA sequence: TGTGCCAGCAGTCAGCGAACTTACACAGATACGCAGTATTTT. The chain combines TRBV9 with TRBJ2-3; D is unresolved. Trimming removed 5 bases at V and 2 bases at J, with 12 bases between. The CDR3 contains 14 residues. Germline V CDR1 and CDR2: SGDLS, YYNGEE.